These T cell receptor beta chains were read from a single sample in a study of CD8 T cells in Susac syndrome. TCRdb recomputed calls from the immunoSEQ multiplex PCR reads with MiXCR, one row per CDR3 protein. The sample shows some 110,000 distinct CDR3 sequences, just under 95% of them seen only once. The sample comprised CD8+ T cells from PBMCs. The receptors derive from a human donor with Susac syndrome. The CDR3 runs from the conserved cysteine through the conserved F or W. Clone size is shown for a subset of rows, as once, few, many or a class of expanded clone.

size: .
J: TRBJ2-7
V: TRBV7-2
CDR3: CASSSTRWAYEQYF

size: .
J: TRBJ2-3
V: TRBV5-1
CDR3: CASSLTPAGGSDTQYF

size: .
J: TRBJ2-2
V: TRBV7-8
CDR3: CASSTHGTGELFF

size: .
J: TRBJ2-7
V: TRBV7-9
CDR3: CASSDSGGYEQYF

size: .
J: TRBJ2-5
V: TRBV5-4
CDR3: CASSKDHRGQAETQYF

size: once
J: TRBJ2-5
V: TRBV29-1
CDR3: CSVEDPGGMETQYF

size: .
J: TRBJ1-2
V: TRBV27
CDR3: CASSSAHLDRAPYYGYTF

size: few
J: TRBJ2-7
V: TRBV4-1
CDR3: CASSQARAESYEQYF

size: .
J: TRBJ2-7
V: TRBV27
CDR3: CASSLGQKLTYEQYF

size: .
J: TRBJ1-6
V: TRBV7-3
CDR3: CASSSPLTVPGSPLHF

size: .
J: TRBJ2-3
V: TRBV20-1
CDR3: CSATGLAGESTDTQYF

size: .
J: TRBJ2-1
V: TRBV5-4
CDR3: CASRAVYNEQFF

size: .
J: TRBJ1-1
V: TRBV13
CDR3: CASSSRIETEAFF

size: .
J: TRBJ1-6
V: TRBV14
CDR3: CATRGGTWYSPLHF

size: once
J: TRBJ1-2
V: TRBV6-6
CDR3: CASNGGDGYTF

size: .
J: TRBJ2-7
V: TRBV4-1
CDR3: CASSQTGLYEQYF

size: .
J: TRBJ1-5
V: TRBV4-1
CDR3: CASSQEAAGQHQPQHF

size: once
J: TRBJ2-5
V: TRBV27
CDR3: CASSWTSGAPGETQYF

size: .
J: TRBJ2-5
V: TRBV11-2
CDR3: CASSPWTSGAETQYF

size: .
J: TRBJ1-1
V: TRBV6-5
CDR3: CASSYTRGLSPNTEAFF

size: .
J: TRBJ2-1
V: TRBV9
CDR3: CASSPSGGALEQFF

size: .
J: TRBJ2-5
V: TRBV7-9
CDR3: CASSTSDGLQETQYF

size: once
J: TRBJ1-4
V: TRBV15
CDR3: CATHDAGLTNEKLFF

size: few
J: TRBJ2-1
V: TRBV29-1
CDR3: CSVAGGSYNEQFF

size: once
J: TRBJ1-2
V: TRBV6-1
CDR3: CASSEDRDHYGYTF

size: .
J: TRBJ2-7
V: TRBV4-3
CDR3: CASSQVVGYEQYF

size: once
J: TRBJ2-7
V: TRBV29-1
CDR3: CSVRTSYEQYF

size: .
J: TRBJ2-3
V: TRBV9
CDR3: CASSVELASTDTQYF